The 21 T cell receptor beta chains given below trace back to one sample, sequenced in a study of sequential checkpoint blockade in melanoma. Treatment in this sample: randomized to nivolumab then ipilimumab (arm A) or the reverse (arm B). The assay was immunoSEQ multiplex PCR, and TCRdb's table has in-frame clones only and misses some. The table has tens of thousands of clones, around nine tenths seen once. The sample consisted of CD8+ T cells sorted from blood (inferred from file names), taken from a patient given nivolumab and ipilimumab in sequence. These receptors originate from a human donor with melanoma.

V and J are TRBV7-8 and TRBJ2-7; 13 bases are a match to TRBD2. Losses at the gene ends were 5 bases for V and 7 bases for J; bases not matched to a gene: 11. The CDR3 consists of 16 residues. Germline V gives CDR1 SGHVS, CDR2 FQNEAQ. The CDR3 reads CASSLRTSGGRVEQYV. DNA for the CDR3: TGTGCCAGCAGCCTACGGACTAGCGGGGGAAGAGTTGAGCAGTACGTC.

The rearrangement links TRBV9 to TRBJ2-1, with 12 positions matching TRBD2. V trimming: 4 bases; J trimming: 5 bases; junction bases outside the gene matches: 1. CDR1 and CDR2 (germline): SGDLS, YYNGEE. This CDR3 is built from 14 residues. The CDR3 region is CASSPSGRDNEQFF. CDR3 coding DNA: TGTGCCAGCAGCCCTAGCGGGAGGGACAATGAGCAGTTCTTC.

The rearrangement joins TRBV28 to TRBJ1-5; D is perhaps TRBD1 (6 bases). The germline V and J ends were trimmed by 8 bases and 7 bases, with 15 bases remaining between them. Germline V gene data show CDR1 as MDHEN and CDR2 as SYDVKM. This CDR3 region has 13 residues. CDR3 bases: TGTGCCAGCCTTACACAGGGCGTGCAGCCCCAGCATTTT. Residues: CASLTQGVQPQHF.

The V gene is TRBV9, the J gene TRBJ1-6; 10 bases agree with TRBD1. Germline V gives CDR1 SGDLS, CDR2 YYNGEE. Trimming removed 0 bases from V and 9 bases from J; junction bases left unmatched: 12. The CDR3 is made up of 18 amino acids. The CDR3 sequence is CASSVETGGVFGCSPLHF. CDR3 bases: TGTGCCAGCAGCGTAGAGACAGGGGGCGTTTTCGGGTGTTCACCCCTCCACTTT. Together with reference TRBV9 and TRBJ1-6, the CDR3 gives the full variable domain: DSGVTQTPKHLITATGQRVTLRCSPRSGDLSVYWYQQSLDQGLQFLIQYYNGEERAKGNILERFSAQQFPDLHSELNLSSLELGDSALYFCASSVETGGVFGCSPLHFGNGTRLTVT.

The chain links TRBV13 to TRBJ2-5; TRBD1 agrees at 8 bases. This CDR3 is built from 16 residues. Germline CDR1 PRHDT, CDR2 FYEKMQ (reference sequence). The V gene end was trimmed by 1 base and the J gene end by 7 bases; junction bases not matched to a gene: 11. The CDR3 DNA reads TGTGCCAGCAGCTTAGCGGACAGGGCCAAGTCGGGGACCCAGTACTTC. This sequence encodes CASSLADRAKSGTQYF.

CDR3 DNA sequence: TGTGCCAGCAGTCCCTCCCCTAGCGGGAGGGTCAACACCGGGGAGCTGTTTTTT. Translation: CASSPSPSGRVNTGELFF. The chain combines TRBV27 with TRBJ2-2, with 12 bases lining up with TRBD2. V gave up 5 bases and J gave up 2 bases; unmatched junction bases: 9. CDR3 length: 18 residues. CDR1 is MNHEY and CDR2 is SMNVEV in the germline V gene (reference sequence).

The V call is TRBV7-9, the J call TRBJ1-4; perhaps TRBD1 as D (5 bases). V shed 2 bases and J shed 6 bases, with 13 bases lying between them. CDR1 and CDR2 from the germline V gene are SEHNR and FQNEAQ (reference sequence). The CDR3 is 15 residues long. CDR3 in amino acids: CASSLYQGSYEKLFF. For the CDR3, the DNA is TGTGCCAGCAGCTTATATCAGGGTTCCTATGAAAAACTGTTTTTT.

The genes are TRBV27 and TRBJ1-2; maybe TRBD1 (5 bases). The CDR3 runs 13 residues. CDR1 is MNHEY and CDR2 is SMNVEV in the germline V gene (reference sequence). The V end lost 3 bases, the J end lost 7 bases, and 12 bases lay between the germline ends. The CDR3 DNA is TGTGCCAGCAGTTTCGGCAGGGCAGGTGGCTACACCTTC. Its translation: CASSFGRAGGYTF.

DNA of the CDR3: TGTGCCAGCAGACAAACCGGGACAGGGGGCTTGTTATACGAGCAGTACTTC. It codes for CASRQTGTGGLLYEQYF. This sequence joins TRBV2 and TRBJ2-7; 12 bases map to TRBD1. The J segment lost 4 bases and the V segment lost 6 bases, leaving 13 bases of the junction unmatched. Germline CDR1 and CDR2: SNHLY and FYNNEI. This CDR3 is built from 17 residues.

This chain connects TRBV28 to TRBJ2-7; possible D gene TRBD1, 6 bases. Per the germline V gene, CDR1 is MDHEN and CDR2 is SYDVKM. V was pared by 3 bases and J by 2 bases, with 8 bases between. The CDR3 has 13 amino acids. The CDR3 loop is CASSFEGAYEQYF. CDR3 DNA sequence: TGTGCCAGCAGTTTCGAGGGGGCCTACGAGCAGTACTTC.

The chain links TRBV29-1 to TRBJ1-4, with 9 bases lining up with TRBD1. Germline lookup yields CDR1 SQVTM and CDR2 ANQGSEA. This CDR3 has 13 amino acids. The V gene end was trimmed by 7 bases and the J gene end by 4 bases; junction bases not matched to a gene: 4. The CDR3 region has the DNA TGCAGCGGCCGGACAGGGGTTAATGAAAAACTGTTTTTT. It is translated as CSGRTGVNEKLFF.

This chain links TRBV6-5 with TRBJ2-1; TRBD2 matches at 13 bases. Germline CDR1 MNHEY, CDR2 SVGAGI. CDR3 length: 15 residues. J lost 5 bases, V lost 7 bases, and 5 bases had no gene match. The CDR3 reads CASNPGLAGDNEQFF. DNA for the CDR3: TGTGCCAGCAACCCAGGACTAGCGGGAGACAATGAGCAGTTCTTC.

This chain connects TRBV9 to TRBJ2-1; maybe TRBD2 (5 bases). The CDR3 runs 16 residues. V lost 0 bases and J 1 base, leaving 11 bases between the germline ends. Germline lookup yields CDR1 SGDLS and CDR2 YYNGEE. The CDR3 bases are TGTGCCAGCAGCGTAGAGGTCACTAGGTCCTACAATGAGCAGTTCTTC. Encoded protein: CASSVEVTRSYNEQFF. The full variable domain, rest sourced from reference TRBV9 and TRBJ2-1, is DSGVTQTPKHLITATGQRVTLRCSPRSGDLSVYWYQQSLDQGLQFLIQYYNGEERAKGNILERFSAQQFPDLHSELNLSSLELGDSALYFCASSVEVTRSYNEQFFGPGTRLTVL.

The chain combines TRBV4-2 with TRBJ2-7; the match to TRBD2 covers 9 bases. This CDR3 comprises 14 residues. Per germline, CDR1 LGHNA and CDR2 YNFKEQ. The trim removed 4 bases at V and 6 bases at J, leaving 7 bases unmatched. CDR3 sequence (DNA): TGTGCCAGCAGCCTACTAGCGGGTACGCGCGAGCAGTACTTC. Protein: CASSLLAGTREQYF.

The chain carries TRBV6-6 and TRBJ2-3, with 7 bases identical to TRBD2. The length of the CDR3 is 16 residues. The J segment lost 2 bases and the V segment lost 6 bases, leaving 11 bases of the junction unmatched. Germline CDR1 reads MNHNY; CDR2 reads SVGAGI (reference sequence). CDR3 loop: CASRRTGLPPTDTQYF. CDR3 DNA: TGTGCCAGCAGACGAACGGGACTACCCCCCACAGATACGCAGTATTTT.

The CDR3 region has the DNA TGTGCCAGCAGTGACGGACAGCCAACAGATACGCAGTATTTT. Protein product: CASSDGQPTDTQYF. The chain has TRBV6-4 and TRBJ2-3; D perhaps matches TRBD1 (6 bases). Germline CDR1 MRHNA, CDR2 SNTAGT. The CDR3 loop spans 14 amino acids. V dropped 2 bases and J dropped 3 bases, with 9 bases sitting between them.

The CDR3 region has the DNA TGTGCCACCAGCCAGGACAATGAGCAGTTCTTC. This sequence encodes CATSQDNEQFF. The V and J genes are TRBV15 and TRBJ2-1; D is uncertain. CDR1 and CDR2 (germline): LNHNV, YYDKDF (reference sequence). The length of the CDR3 is 11 residues. Between the trimmed V and J ends, which lost 5 bases and 5 bases, there was a span of 4 bases.

The genes are TRBV7-9 and TRBJ2-2; 7 bases are shared with TRBD2. The length of the CDR3 is 16 residues. Trimming took 8 bases from V and 4 from J; bases not matched to a gene: 13. CDR1 SEHNR and CDR2 FQNEAQ come from the germline V gene (reference sequence). CDR3 DNA: TGTGCCAGCTCCCGAAACCCAGCGGGAACCACCGGGGAGCTGTTTTTT. Its protein product is CASSRNPAGTTGELFF. Drawing the rest from reference TRBV7-9 and TRBJ2-2, the complete variable domain is DTGVSQNPRHKITKRGQNVTFRCDPISEHNRLYWYRQTLGQGPEFLTYFQNEAQLEKSRLLSDRFSAERPKGSFSTLEIQRTEQGDSAMYLCASSRNPAGTTGELFFGEGSRLTVL.

This clone occurred once. The V and J genes are TRBV11-2 and TRBJ2-2; TRBD2 matches 12 bases. Trimming cost V 5 bases and J 4 bases; bases outside gene matches: 11. This CDR3 is built from 18 residues. Germline CDR1 reads SGHAT; CDR2 reads FQNNGV. The CDR3: CASSQTILAGGTTGELFF. CDR3 DNA: TGTGCCAGCAGCCAAACAATTCTAGCGGGGGGGACCACCGGGGAGCTGTTTTTT.

The chain uses TRBV5-6 and TRBJ1-2; TRBD1 aligns across 7 bases. The V gene end was trimmed by 4 bases and the J gene end by 2 bases; junction bases not matched to a gene: 8. The CDR3 loop spans 15 amino acids. Germline values: CDR1 SGHDT, CDR2 YYEEEE. As DNA, the CDR3 is TGTGCCAGCAGCGGATACAGGGGAGGCAACTATGGCTACACCTTC. As protein: CASSGYRGGNYGYTF.

This chain links TRBV5-6 with TRBJ2-3, with D possibly being TRBD2 (6 bases). The CDR3 length is 14 residues. The germline V gene has CDR1 SGHDT and CDR2 YYEEEE. V lost 4 bases and J 6 bases, leaving 15 bases between the germline ends. CDR3 DNA: TGTGCCAGCAGCCCCGGGACTGGGTGGGATACGCAGTATTTT. This codes for CASSPGTGWDTQYF.